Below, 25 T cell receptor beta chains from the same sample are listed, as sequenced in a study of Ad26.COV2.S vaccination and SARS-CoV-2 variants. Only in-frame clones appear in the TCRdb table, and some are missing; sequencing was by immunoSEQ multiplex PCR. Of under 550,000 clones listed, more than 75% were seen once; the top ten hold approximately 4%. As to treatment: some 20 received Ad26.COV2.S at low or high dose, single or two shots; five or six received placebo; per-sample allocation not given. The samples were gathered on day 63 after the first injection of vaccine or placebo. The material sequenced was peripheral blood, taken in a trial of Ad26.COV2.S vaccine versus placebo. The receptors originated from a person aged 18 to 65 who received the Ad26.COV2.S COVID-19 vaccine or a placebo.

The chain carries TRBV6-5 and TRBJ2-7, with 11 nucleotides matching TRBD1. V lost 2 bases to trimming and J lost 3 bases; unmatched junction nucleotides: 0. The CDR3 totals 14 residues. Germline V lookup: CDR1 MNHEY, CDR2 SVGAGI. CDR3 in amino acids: CASSYGTGGYEQYF. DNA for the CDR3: TGTGCCAGCAGTTACGGGACAGGGGGCTACGAGCAGTACTTC.

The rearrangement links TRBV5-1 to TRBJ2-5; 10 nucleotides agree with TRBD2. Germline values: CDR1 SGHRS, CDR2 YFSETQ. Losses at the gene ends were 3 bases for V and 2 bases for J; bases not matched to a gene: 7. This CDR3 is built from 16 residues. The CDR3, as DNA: TGCGCCAGCAGCTCCCTACTAGCGGGACGACAAGAGACCCAGTACTTC. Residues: CASSSLLAGRQETQYF.

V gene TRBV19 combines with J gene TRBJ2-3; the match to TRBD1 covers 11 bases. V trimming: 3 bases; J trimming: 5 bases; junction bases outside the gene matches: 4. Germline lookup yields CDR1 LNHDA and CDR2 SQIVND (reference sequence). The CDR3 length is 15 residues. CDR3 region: CASSIGGTGGDTQYF. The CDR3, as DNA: TGTGCCAGTAGTATTGGCGGGACAGGGGGAGATACGCAGTATTTT.

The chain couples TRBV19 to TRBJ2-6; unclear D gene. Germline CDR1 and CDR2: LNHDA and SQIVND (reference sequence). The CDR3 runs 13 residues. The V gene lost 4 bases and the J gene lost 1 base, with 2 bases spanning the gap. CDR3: CASSNSGANVLTF. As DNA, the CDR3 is TGTGCCAGTAGTAATTCTGGGGCCAACGTCCTGACTTTC.

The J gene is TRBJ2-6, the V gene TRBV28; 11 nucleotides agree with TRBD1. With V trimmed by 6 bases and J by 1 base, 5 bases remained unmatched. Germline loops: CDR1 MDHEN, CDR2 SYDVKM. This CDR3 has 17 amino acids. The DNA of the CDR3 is TGTGCCAGCAGACCCCGGGACAGGGGGTCTGGGGCCAACGTCCTGACTTTC. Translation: CASRPRDRGSGANVLTF.

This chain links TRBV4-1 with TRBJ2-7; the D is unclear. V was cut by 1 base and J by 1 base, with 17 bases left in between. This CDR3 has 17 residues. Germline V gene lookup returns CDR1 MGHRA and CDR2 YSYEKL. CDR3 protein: CASSQGVGGSKSYEQYF. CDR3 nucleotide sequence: TGCGCCAGCAGCCAAGGAGTCGGCGGAAGTAAGTCCTACGAGCAGTACTTC.

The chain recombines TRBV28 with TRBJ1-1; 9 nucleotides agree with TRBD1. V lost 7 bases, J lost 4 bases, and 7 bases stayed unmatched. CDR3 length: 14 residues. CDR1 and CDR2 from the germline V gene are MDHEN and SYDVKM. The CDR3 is CASTPGQGFTEAFF. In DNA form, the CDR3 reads TGTGCCAGCACCCCGGGACAGGGTTTCACTGAAGCTTTCTTT.

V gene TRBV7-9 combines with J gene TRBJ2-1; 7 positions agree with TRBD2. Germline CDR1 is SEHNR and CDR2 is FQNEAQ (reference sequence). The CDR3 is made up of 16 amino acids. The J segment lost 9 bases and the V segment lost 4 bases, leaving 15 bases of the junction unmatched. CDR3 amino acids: CASSSPDGGYDSEQFF. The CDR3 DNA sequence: TGTGCCAGCAGCTCCCCAGACGGGGGGTATGATAGTGAGCAGTTCTTC.

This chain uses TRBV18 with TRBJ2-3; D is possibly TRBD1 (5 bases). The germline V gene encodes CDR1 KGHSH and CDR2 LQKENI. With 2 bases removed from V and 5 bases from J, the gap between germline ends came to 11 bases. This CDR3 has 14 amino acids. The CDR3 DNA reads TGTGCCAGCTCACCATCGTTCAGGGAAGATACGCAGTATTTT. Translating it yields CASSPSFREDTQYF. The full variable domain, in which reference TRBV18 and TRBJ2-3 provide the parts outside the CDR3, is NAGVMQNPRHLVRRRGQEARLRCSPMKGHSHVYWYRQLPEEGLKFMVYLQKENIIDESGMPKERFSAEFPKEGPSILRIQQVVRGDSAAYFCASSPSFREDTQYFGPGTRLTVL.

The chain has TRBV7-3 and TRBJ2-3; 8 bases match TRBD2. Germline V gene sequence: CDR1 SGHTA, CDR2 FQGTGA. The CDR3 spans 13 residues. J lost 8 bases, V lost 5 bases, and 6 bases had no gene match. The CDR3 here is CASSPGTSGTQYF. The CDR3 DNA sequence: TGTGCCAGCAGCCCGGGGACTAGTGGTACGCAGTATTTT.

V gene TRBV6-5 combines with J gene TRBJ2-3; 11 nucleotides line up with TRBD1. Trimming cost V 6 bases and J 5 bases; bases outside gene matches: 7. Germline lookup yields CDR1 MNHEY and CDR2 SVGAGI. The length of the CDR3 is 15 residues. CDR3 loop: CASSRGQGVVDTQYF. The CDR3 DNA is TGTGCCAGCAGCCGGGGACAGGGGGTTGTAGATACGCAGTATTTT.

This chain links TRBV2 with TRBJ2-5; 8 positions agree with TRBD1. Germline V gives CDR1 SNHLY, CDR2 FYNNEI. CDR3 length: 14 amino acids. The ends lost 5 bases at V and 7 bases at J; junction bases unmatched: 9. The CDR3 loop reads CASSWAGGAGTQYF. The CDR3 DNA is TGTGCCAGCAGTTGGGCAGGGGGCGCGGGGACCCAGTACTTC.

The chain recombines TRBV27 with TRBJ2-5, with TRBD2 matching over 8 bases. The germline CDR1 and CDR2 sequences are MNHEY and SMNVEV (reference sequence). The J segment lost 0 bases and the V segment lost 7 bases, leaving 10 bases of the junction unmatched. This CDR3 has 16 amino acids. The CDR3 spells CASNPGGVVYQETQYF. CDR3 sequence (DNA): TGTGCCAGCAACCCGGGAGGGGTTGTGTACCAAGAGACCCAGTACTTC.

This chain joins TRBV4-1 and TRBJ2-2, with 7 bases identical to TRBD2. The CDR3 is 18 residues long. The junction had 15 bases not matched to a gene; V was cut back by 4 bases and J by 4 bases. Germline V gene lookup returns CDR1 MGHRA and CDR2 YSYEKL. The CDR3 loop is CASSRPREASHPTGELFF. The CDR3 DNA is TGCGCCAGCAGCCGACCCCGGGAGGCGTCCCACCCCACCGGGGAGCTGTTTTTT.

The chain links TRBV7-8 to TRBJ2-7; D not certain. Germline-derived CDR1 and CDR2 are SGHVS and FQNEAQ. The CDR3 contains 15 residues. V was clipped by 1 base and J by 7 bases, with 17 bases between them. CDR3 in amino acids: CASSLEVIQFGEQYF. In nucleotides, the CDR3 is TGTGCCAGCAGCTTAGAAGTTATCCAGTTCGGTGAGCAGTACTTC. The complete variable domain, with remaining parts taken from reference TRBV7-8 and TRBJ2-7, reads GAGVSQSPRYKVAKRGQDVALRCDPISGHVSLFWYQQALGQGPEFLTYFQNEAQLDKSGLPSDRFFAERPEGSVSTLKIQRTQQEDSAVYLCASSLEVIQFGEQYFGPGTRLTVT.

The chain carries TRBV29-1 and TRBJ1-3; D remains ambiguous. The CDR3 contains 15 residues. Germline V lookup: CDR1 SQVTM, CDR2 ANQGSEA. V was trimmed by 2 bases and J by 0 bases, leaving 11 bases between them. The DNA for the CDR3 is TGCAGCGTTGAACTTCCCTTCGCCTCTGGAAACACCATATATTTT. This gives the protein CSVELPFASGNTIYF.

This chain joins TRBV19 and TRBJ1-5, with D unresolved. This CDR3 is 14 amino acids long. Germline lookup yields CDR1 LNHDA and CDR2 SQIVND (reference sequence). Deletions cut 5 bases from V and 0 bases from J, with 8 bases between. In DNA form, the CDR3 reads TGTGCCAGTAGTCATGGACGTAGCAATCAGCCCCAGCATTTT. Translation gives CASSHGRSNQPQHF.

In DNA, the CDR3 is TGTGCCAGTAGTATAGGGGCTGGAACGGGCTACACCTTC. This gives the protein CASSIGAGTGYTF. The rearrangement uses TRBV19 and TRBJ1-2; D gene ambiguous. V was clipped by 1 base and J by 8 bases, with 11 bases between them. The CDR3 has 13 residues. Germline V gene data show CDR1 as LNHDA and CDR2 as SQIVND (reference sequence).

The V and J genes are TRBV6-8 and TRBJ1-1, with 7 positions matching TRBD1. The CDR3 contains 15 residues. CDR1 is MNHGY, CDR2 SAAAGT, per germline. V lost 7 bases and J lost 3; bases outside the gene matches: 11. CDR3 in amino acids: CASTPTWDSDTEAFF. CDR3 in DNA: TGTGCCAGCACCCCGACCTGGGACAGCGACACTGAAGCTTTCTTT.

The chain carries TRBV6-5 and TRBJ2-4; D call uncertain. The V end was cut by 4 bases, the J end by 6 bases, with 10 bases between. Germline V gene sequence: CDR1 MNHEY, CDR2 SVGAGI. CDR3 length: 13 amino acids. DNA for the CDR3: TGTGCCAGCAGTTCGGGTCGGGTAAACATTCAGTACTTC. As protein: CASSSGRVNIQYF.

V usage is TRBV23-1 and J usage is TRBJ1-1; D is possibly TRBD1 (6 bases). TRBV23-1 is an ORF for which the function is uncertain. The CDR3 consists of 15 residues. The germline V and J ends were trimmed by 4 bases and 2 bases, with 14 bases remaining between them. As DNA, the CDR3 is TGCGCCAGCAGTCTACCGGGGGGCTTTAACACTGAAGCTTTCTTT. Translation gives CASSLPGGFNTEAFF.

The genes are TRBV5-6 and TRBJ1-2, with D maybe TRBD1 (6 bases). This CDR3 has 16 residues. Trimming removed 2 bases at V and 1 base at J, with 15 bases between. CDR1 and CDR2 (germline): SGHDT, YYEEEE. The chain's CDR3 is CASSLGGRVDNYGYTF. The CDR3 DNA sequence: TGTGCCAGCAGCTTAGGGGGAAGGGTTGATAACTATGGCTACACCTTC.

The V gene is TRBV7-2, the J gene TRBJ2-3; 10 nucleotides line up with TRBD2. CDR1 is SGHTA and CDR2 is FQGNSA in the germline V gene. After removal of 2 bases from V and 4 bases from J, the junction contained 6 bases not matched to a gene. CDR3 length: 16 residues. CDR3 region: CASSLNPGTSADTQYF. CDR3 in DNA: TGTGCCAGCAGCTTAAACCCTGGGACTAGCGCAGATACGCAGTATTTT.

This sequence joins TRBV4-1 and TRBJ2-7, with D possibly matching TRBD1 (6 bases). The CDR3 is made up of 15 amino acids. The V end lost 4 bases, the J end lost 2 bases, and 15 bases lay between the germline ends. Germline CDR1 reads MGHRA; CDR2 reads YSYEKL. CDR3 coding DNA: TGCGCCAGCAGCCCTCAGGGGATGTGGGCCTACGAGCAGTACTTC. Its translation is CASSPQGMWAYEQYF.

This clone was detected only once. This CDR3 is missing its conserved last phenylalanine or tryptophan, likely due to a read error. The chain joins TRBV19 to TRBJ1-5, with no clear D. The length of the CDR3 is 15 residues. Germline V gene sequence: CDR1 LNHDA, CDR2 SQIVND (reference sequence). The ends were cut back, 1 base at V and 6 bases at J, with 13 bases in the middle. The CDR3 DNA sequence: TGTGCCAGTAGTATAGGGTCGCGCGGGGTTCAGCCCCAGCATCTT. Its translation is CASSIGSRGVQPQHL.